This T cell receptor (beta chain) was retrieved from a study of shared clonotypes between healthy human individuals. Trimming shortened V by 5 bases and J by 4 bases, and 8 bases separated the two germline ends. The CDR3 length is 12 residues. Germline CDR1 reads MNHEY; CDR2 reads SMNVEV (reference sequence). Profiled with immunoSEQ multiplex PCR; TCRdb holds only in-frame clones, not every one. Counted here are about 980,000 clones, 70% to 85% occurring once; the ten biggest clones make up approximately 1.5%. The rearrangement joins TRBV27 to TRBJ2-5; D gene uncertain. Sequencing used memory CD4+ T cells sorted from blood. Subset here: CD45RA-negative fraction. The clonotype originates from a man aged 18 to 35 in good health. The CDR3, as DNA: TGTGCCAGCAGTCCCCACGGAGAGACCCAGTACTTC. Its protein is CASSPHGETQYF.